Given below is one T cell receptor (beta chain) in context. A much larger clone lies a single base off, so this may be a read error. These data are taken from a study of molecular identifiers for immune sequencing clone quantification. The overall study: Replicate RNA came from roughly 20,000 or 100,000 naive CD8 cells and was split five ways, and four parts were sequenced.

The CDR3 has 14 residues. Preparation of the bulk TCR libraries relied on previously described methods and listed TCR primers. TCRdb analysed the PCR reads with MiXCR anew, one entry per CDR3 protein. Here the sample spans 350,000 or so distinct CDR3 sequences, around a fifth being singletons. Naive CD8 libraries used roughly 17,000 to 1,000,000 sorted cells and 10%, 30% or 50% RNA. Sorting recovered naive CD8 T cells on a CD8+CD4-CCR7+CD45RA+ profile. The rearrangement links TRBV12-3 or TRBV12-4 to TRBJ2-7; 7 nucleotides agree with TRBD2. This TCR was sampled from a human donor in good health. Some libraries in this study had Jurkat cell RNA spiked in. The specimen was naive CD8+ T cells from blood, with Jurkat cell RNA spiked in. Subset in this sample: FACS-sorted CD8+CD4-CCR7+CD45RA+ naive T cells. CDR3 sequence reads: CTSSLDPSGYEQYF. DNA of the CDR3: TGTACCAGCAGTTTAGACCCTAGCGGCTACGAGCAGTACTTC.